A selection of T cell receptor beta chains follows, all from one sample in a study of blood T cell repertoires in COVID-19. The method was immunoSEQ multiplex PCR; TCRdb's version includes in-frame clones alone and lacks a portion of them. The data show 40,000 to 50,000 clones, over 75% seen once. The source material was peripheral blood. The origin of the receptors is a woman of 80 years or more with acute or convalescent COVID-19. Each CDR3 is given without its conserved first and last residue.

v_call	j_call	cdr3_aa
TRBV11-2	TRBJ1-1	ASSSSTPRVRGAF
TRBV7-8	TRBJ2-3	ASSPLAGGTDTQY
TRBV7-9	TRBJ2-1	ASSLEAGTALGGQF
TRBV9	TRBJ1-2	ASSPEECDRVSNYGYT
TRBV7-9	TRBJ2-5	ASHGAGGETQY
TRBV9	TRBJ1-2	ASSVFGTGYGYT
TRBV29-1	TRBJ1-3	SAQGGSLGNTIY
TRBV7-2	TRBJ2-7	ASSWTSGGAVEQY
TRBV7-2	TRBJ2-7	ASSRSGGSSYEQY
TRBV7-6	TRBJ2-7	ASQAQGQGSYEQY
TRBV7-6	TRBJ2-3	ASSLGQVDTQY
TRBV18	TRBJ1-2	ASSPQGIEGYT
TRBV5-1	TRBJ1-2	ASSLRGGGYT
TRBV29-1	TRBJ2-3	SAALGAGDTQY
TRBV20-1	TRBJ1-1	SARGTGEAF
TRBV11-3	TRBJ2-2	ASSYWTGEGGELF
TRBV18	TRBJ1-1	ASSPDSGQLNTEAF
TRBV30	TRBJ1-2	AWSTRQGDIGGYT
TRBV28	TRBJ1-1	ASSLRIGTHTEAF
TRBV19	TRBJ1-5	ASSSWDRVEQPQH
TRBV10-3	TRBJ2-7	AISERGIYEQY
TRBV5-6	TRBJ1-1	ASTKNTEAF
TRBV5-5	TRBJ2-5	ASSQRRLAGQETQY
TRBV5-5	TRBJ1-5	ASSGYRNSNQPQH
TRBV19	TRBJ1-2	ASSTHREGYT
TRBV30	TRBJ2-1	AWSVGLAGGNEQF
TRBV30	TRBJ1-1	AWSLLNTEAF
TRBV24-1	TRBJ2-5	ATSDNGREGDSETQY
TRBV14	TRBJ2-5	ASSQARGGYQETQY
TRBV6-6	TRBJ2-2	ASSSANTGELF
TRBV6-2/TRBV6-3	TRBJ2-1	ASSYDERGDNEQF
TRBV6-6	TRBJ2-7	ASVRGGAYEQY
TRBV3-1/TRBV3-2	TRBJ2-3	ASSQLAGGHGDTQY
TRBV21-1	TRBJ1-2	ASPSPGRRNYGYT
TRBV5-6	TRBJ1-5	ASSFRGFSNQPQH
TRBV7-9	TRBJ1-1	ASSLQEDTEAF
TRBV28	TRBJ1-5	ASMRQSNQPQH
TRBV4-3	TRBJ2-1	ASRRRWDFNEQF
TRBV19	TRBJ1-4	ASSFGGQATNEKLF
TRBV5-1	TRBJ2-7	ASGRGTGENEQY
TRBV5-1	TRBJ1-6	ASSLTVNSPLH
TRBV7-2	TRBJ1-2	ASSPQGGNYGYT
TRBV28	TRBJ1-6	ASSLSGQGGRSPLH